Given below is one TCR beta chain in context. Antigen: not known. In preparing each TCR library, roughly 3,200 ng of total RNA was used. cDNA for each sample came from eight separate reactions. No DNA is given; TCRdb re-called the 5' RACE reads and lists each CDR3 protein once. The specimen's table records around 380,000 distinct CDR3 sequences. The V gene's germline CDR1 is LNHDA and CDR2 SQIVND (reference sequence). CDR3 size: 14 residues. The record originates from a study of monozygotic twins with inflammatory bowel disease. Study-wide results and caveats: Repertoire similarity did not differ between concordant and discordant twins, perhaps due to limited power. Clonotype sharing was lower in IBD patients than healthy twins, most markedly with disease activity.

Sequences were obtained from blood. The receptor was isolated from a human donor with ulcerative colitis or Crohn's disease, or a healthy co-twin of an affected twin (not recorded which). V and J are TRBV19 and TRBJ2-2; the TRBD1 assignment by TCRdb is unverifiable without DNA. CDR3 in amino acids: CAMSRDRDTGELFF.